One sample yielded the 5 T cell receptor beta chains listed below, sequenced in a study of shared clonotypes between healthy human individuals. The table came from immunoSEQ multiplex PCR; TCRdb's copy has only in-frame clones and leaves some out. In the table there are fewer than 850,000 clones, roughly 88% of which are singletons. The sequenced sample consisted of memory CD8+ T cells from PBMCs. Subset defined: CD45RO+ cells pooled with CCR7-negative TemRA cells. The receptors were gathered from a man in his late teens or twenties in good health. Some clones in this sample may be carry-over from other donors' samples.

V is TRBV7-9 and J is TRBJ1-1, with no clear D. This CDR3 is built from 14 residues. From germline, CDR1 is SEHNR and CDR2 FQNEAQ (reference sequence). The germline V and J ends were trimmed by 5 bases and 1 base, with 11 bases remaining between them. CDR3 sequence (DNA): TGTGCCAGCAGCGGCGAAGTAAGGAACACTGAAGCTTTCTTT. This translates into CASSGEVRNTEAFF.

This sequence joins TRBV27 and TRBJ2-7, with D hard to call. V was shortened by 6 bases and J by 4 bases, with 16 bases between the two germline ends. Looked up from germline, CDR1 is MNHEY and CDR2 is SMNVEV (reference sequence). The CDR3 covers 14 residues. CDR3 DNA sequence: TGTGCCAGCAGCCTCGGTCCCGTGCCGTACGAGCAGTACTTC. It is translated as CASSLGPVPYEQYF.

The rearrangement joins TRBV4-3 to TRBJ2-1; 8 bases align to TRBD2. V was pared by 1 base and J by 4 bases, with 12 bases of the junction left unmatched. Germline V lookup: CDR1 LGHNA, CDR2 YSLEER. This CDR3 spans 18 amino acids. The CDR3 is CASSQGYSGDIWYNEQFF. DNA for the CDR3: TGCGCCAGCAGCCAAGGTTATAGCGGGGATATTTGGTACAATGAGCAGTTCTTC.

The rearrangement links TRBV6-5 to TRBJ2-7; 8 positions match TRBD2. The germline CDR1 and CDR2 sequences are MNHEY and SVGAGI. J lost 3 bases, V lost 7 bases, and 5 bases had no gene match. This CDR3 has 13 residues. CDR3 sequence (DNA): TGTGCCAGCACCTCCGGGGGGGGCTACGAGCAGTACTTC. It is translated as CASTSGGGYEQYF.

The rearrangement uses TRBV2 and TRBJ2-1; D gene uncertain. Trimming shortened V by 10 bases and J by 8 bases, and 12 bases separated the two germline ends. The germline CDR1 and CDR2 sequences are SNHLY and FYNNEI. CDR3 size: 11 residues. CDR3 DNA: TGTGCCAACCTGAGATTCCATGAGCAGTTCTTC. Translating it yields CANLRFHEQFF.